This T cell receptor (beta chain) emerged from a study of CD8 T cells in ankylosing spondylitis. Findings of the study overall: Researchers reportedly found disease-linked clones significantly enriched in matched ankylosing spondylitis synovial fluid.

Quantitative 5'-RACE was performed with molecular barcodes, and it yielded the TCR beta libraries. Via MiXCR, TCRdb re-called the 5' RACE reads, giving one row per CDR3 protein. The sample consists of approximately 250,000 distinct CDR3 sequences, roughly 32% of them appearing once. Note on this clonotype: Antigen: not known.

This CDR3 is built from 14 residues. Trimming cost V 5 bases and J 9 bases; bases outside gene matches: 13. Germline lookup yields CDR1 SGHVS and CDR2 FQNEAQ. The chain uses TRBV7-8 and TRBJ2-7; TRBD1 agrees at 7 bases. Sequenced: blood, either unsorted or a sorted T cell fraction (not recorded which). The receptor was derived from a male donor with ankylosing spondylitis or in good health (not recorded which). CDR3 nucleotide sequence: TGTGCCAGCAGCGATAGGACAGGTCTGGGCGGGCAGTACTTC. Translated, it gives CASSDRTGLGGQYF.